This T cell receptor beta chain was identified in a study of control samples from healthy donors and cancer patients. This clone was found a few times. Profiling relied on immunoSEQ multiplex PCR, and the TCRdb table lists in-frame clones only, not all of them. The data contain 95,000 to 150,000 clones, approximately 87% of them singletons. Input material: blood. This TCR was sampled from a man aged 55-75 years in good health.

CDR3 loop: CASSVMTGNSGSSYEQYF. Written as DNA, the CDR3 is TGCGCCAGCAGCGTGATGACAGGGAATAGCGGAAGCTCCTACGAGCAGTACTTC. The chain carries TRBV5-1 and TRBJ2-7, with a possible D match to TRBD1 (7 bases). This CDR3 spans 18 amino acids. With 4 bases removed from V and 0 bases from J, the gap between germline ends came to 23 bases. In germline, CDR1 is SGHRS, CDR2 YFSETQ.